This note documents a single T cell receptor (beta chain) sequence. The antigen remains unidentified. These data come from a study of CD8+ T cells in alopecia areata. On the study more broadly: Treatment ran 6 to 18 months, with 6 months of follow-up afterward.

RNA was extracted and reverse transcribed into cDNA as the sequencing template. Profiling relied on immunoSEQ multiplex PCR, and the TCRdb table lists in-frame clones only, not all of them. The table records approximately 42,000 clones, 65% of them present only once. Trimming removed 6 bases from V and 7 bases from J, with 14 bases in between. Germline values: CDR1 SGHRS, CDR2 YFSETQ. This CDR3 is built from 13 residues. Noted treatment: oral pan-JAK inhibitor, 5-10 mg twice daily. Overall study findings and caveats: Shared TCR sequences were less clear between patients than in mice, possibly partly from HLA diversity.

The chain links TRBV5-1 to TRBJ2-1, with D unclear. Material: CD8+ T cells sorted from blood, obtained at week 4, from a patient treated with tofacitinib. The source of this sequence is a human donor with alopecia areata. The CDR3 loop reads CASNGSEDNEQFF. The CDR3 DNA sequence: TGCGCCAGCAACGGCAGCGAGGATAATGAGCAGTTCTTC.